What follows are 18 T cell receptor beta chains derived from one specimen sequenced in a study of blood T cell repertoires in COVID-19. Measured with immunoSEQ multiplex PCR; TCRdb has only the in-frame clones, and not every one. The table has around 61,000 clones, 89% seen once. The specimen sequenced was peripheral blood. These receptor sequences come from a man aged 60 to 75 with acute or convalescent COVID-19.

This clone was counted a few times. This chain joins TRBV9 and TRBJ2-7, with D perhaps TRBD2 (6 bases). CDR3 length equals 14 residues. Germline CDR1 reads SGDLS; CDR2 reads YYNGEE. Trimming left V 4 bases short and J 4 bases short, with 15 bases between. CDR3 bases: TGTGCCAGCAGCCCCGCGAGGGGAGGATACGAGCAGTACTTC. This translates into CASSPARGGYEQYF.

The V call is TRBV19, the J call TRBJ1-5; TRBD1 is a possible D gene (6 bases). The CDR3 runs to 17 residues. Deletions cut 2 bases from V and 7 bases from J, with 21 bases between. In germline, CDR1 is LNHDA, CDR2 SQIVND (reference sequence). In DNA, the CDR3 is TGTGCCAGTAGTATACGGGGGGGCGAGGTTACGGGACAGCCCCAGCATTTT. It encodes CASSIRGGEVTGQPQHF. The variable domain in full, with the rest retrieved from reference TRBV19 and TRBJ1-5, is DGGITQSPKYLFRKEGQNVTLSCEQNLNHDAMYWYRQDPGQGLRLIYYSQIVNDFQKGDIAEGYSVSREKKESFPLTVTSAQKNPTAFYLCASSIRGGEVTGQPQHFGDGTRLSIL.

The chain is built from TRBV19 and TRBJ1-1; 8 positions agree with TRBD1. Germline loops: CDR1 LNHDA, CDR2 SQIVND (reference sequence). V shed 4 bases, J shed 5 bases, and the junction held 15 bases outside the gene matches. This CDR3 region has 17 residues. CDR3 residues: CASSKRTGTSSDTEAFF. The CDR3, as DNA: TGTGCCAGTAGTAAGAGGACAGGGACTTCATCGGATACTGAAGCTTTCTTT.

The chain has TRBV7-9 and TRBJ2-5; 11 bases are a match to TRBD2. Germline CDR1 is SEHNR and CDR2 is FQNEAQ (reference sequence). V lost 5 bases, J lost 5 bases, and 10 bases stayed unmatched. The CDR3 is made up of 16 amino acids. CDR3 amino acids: CASSPGLAVTRETQYF. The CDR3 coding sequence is TGTGCCAGCAGCCCGGGACTAGCGGTCACTAGGGAGACCCAGTACTTC.

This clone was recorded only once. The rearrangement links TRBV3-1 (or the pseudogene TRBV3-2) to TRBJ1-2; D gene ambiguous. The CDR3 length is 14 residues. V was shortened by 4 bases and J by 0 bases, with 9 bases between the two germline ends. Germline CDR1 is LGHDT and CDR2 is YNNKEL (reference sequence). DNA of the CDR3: TGTGCCAGCAGCCTTACAACGTCTAACTATGGCTACACCTTC. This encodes CASSLTTSNYGYTF.

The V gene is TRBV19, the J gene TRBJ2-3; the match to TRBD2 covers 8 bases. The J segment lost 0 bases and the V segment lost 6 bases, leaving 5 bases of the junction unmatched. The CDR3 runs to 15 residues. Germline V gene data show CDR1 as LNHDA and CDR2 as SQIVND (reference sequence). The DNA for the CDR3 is TGTGCCAGTAGGGAGCGGGGGCCTAGCACAGATACGCAGTATTTT. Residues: CASRERGPSTDTQYF.

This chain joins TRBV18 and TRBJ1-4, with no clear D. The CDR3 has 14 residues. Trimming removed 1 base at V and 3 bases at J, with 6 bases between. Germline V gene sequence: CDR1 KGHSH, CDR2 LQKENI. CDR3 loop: CASSPLRSNEKLFF. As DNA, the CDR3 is TGTGCCAGCTCACCACTCAGATCTAATGAAAAACTGTTTTTT. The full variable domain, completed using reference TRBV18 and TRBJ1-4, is NAGVMQNPRHLVRRRGQEARLRCSPMKGHSHVYWYRQLPEEGLKFMVYLQKENIIDESGMPKERFSAEFPKEGPSILRIQQVVRGDSAAYFCASSPLRSNEKLFFGSGTQLSVL.

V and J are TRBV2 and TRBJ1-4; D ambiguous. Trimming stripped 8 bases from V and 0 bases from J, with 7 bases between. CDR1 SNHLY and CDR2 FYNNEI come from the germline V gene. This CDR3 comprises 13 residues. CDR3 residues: CASVRSTNEKLFF. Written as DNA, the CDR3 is TGTGCCAGCGTGCGCTCAACTAATGAAAAACTGTTTTTT.

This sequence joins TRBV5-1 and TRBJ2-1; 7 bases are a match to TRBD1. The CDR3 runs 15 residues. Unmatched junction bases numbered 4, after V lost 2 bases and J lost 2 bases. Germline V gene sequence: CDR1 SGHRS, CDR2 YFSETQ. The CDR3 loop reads CASSLQGTTYNEQFF. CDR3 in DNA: TGCGCCAGCAGCTTACAGGGGACGACCTACAATGAGCAGTTCTTC.

The CDR3 is CATSRKPPGFANTGELFF. The CDR3 DNA follows: TGTGCCACCAGCAGAAAACCCCCCGGGTTCGCGAACACCGGGGAGCTGTTTTTT. The V gene is TRBV15, the J gene TRBJ2-2; D ambiguous. The V end lost 2 bases, the J end lost 0 bases, and 16 bases lay between the germline ends. This CDR3 comprises 18 residues. Germline V lookup: CDR1 LNHNV, CDR2 YYDKDF (reference sequence).

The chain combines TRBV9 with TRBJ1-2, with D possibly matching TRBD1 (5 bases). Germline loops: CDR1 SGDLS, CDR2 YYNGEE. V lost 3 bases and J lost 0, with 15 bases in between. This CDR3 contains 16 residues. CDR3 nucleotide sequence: TGTGCCAGCAGCGCCGCGGGACTAAAGCCTAACTATGGCTACACCTTC. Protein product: CASSAAGLKPNYGYTF. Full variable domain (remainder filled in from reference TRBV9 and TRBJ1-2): DSGVTQTPKHLITATGQRVTLRCSPRSGDLSVYWYQQSLDQGLQFLIQYYNGEERAKGNILERFSAQQFPDLHSELNLSSLELGDSALYFCASSAAGLKPNYGYTFGSGTRLTVV.

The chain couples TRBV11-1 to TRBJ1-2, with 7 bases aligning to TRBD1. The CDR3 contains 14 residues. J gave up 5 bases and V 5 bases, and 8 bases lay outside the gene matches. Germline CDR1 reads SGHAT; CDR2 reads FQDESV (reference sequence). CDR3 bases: TGTGCCAGCAGCCCACCGGGACAGCCTTATGGCTACACCTTC. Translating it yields CASSPPGQPYGYTF.

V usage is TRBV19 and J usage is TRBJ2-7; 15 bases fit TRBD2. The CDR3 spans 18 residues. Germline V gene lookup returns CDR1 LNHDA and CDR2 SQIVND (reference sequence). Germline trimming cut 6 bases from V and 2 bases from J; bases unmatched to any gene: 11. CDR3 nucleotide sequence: TGTGCCAGTAGCCCTACCCGGACTAGCGGGGGGGCAGCCTACGAGCAGTACTTC. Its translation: CASSPTRTSGGAAYEQYF.

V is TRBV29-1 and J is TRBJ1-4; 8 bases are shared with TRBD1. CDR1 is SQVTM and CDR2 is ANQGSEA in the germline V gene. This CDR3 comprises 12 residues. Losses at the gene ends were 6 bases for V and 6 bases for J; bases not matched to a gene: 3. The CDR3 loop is CSVAGGDEKLFF. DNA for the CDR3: TGCAGCGTCGCAGGGGGCGATGAAAAACTGTTTTTT. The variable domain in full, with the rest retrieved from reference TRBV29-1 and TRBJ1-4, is SAVISQKPSRDICQRGTSLTIQCQVDSQVTMMFWYRQQPGQSLTLIATANQGSEATYESGFVIDKFPISRPNLTFSTLTVSNMSPEDSSIYLCSVAGGDEKLFFGSGTQLSVL.

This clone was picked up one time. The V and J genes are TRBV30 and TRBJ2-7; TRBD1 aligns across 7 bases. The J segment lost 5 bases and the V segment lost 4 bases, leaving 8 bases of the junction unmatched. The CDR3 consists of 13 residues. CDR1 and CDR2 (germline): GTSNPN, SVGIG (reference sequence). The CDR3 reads CAWTPATGDEQYF. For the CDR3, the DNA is TGTGCCTGGACCCCCGCCACAGGGGACGAGCAGTACTTC.

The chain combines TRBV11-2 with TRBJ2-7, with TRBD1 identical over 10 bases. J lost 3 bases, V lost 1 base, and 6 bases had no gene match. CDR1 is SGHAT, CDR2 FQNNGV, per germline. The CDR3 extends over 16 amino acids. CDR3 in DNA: TGTGCCAGCAGCTTAGGTCGACAGGGGGCTGGCTACGAGCAGTACTTC. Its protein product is CASSLGRQGAGYEQYF.

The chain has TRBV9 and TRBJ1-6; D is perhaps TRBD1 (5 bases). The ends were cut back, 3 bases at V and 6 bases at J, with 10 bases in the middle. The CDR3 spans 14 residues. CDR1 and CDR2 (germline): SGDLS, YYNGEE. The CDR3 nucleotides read TGTGCCAGCAGCGAACAGGCGACTAATTCACCCCTCCACTTT. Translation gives CASSEQATNSPLHF.

The CDR3 spells CATSDGAAINEKLFF. The CDR3 DNA reads TGTGCCACCAGTGATGGGGCAGCGATTAATGAAAAACTGTTTTTT. This chain joins TRBV24-1 and TRBJ1-4, with D possibly TRBD1 on 5 matching bases. Germline CDR1 KGHDR, CDR2 SFDVKD. This CDR3 comprises 15 residues. V dropped 3 bases and J dropped 4 bases, with 11 bases sitting between them.